This T cell receptor beta chain was documented in a study of blood T cell repertoires in COVID-19. Looking at the study overall: From the United States, Italy and Spain came samples of acute and convalescent COVID-19.

Regarding this clone: Other DNA sequences from this sample encode an identical CDR3 as well.

In the original processing: By means of reference gene primer amplification, nucleated cell counts were estimated. Libraries were prepared by immunoSEQ multiplex PCR; TCRdb keeps only in-frame clonotypes and omits some of them. That table gives V, J and clone size, and the DNA gave D and trimming. The sample lists approximately 300,000 clones; around 87% were seen once. Grouping used clinical history reported by participants in a survey and questionnaire. The recovered donors of Cohort 3 showed two negative PCRs, clearance, or symptom resolution. Input material: PBMCs or T cells enriched from blood (not recorded which). The TCR was taken from a woman in her 30s who had recovered from COVID-19.

The CDR3, as DNA: TGTGCCAGCAGTTTATCGTCCAATCAGCCCCAGCATTTT. It specifies CASSLSSNQPQHF. The V call is TRBV12-3 or TRBV12-4, the J call TRBJ1-5; D is uncertain. Trimming removed 2 bases at V and 3 bases at J, with 5 bases between. This CDR3 is 13 amino acids long.